These 22 T cell receptor beta chains were sequenced from one sample in a study of shared T cell receptors in the human thymus. The method was immunoSEQ multiplex PCR; TCRdb's version includes in-frame clones alone and lacks a portion of them. The sample has 63,000 or so clones, 90% to 95% seen once. The sequencing sample was made of thymocytes. These receptors were obtained from a human donor.

The gene calls are TRBV10-3 and TRBJ1-6; D is possibly TRBD1 (5 bases). The germline V gene encodes CDR1 ENHRY and CDR2 SYGVKD. This CDR3 is built from 19 residues. Between the trimmed V and J ends, which lost 2 bases and 0 bases, there was a span of 17 bases. The CDR3 coding sequence is TGTGCCATCAGTGAGGGGACGGAGCCTCCACTCTCCTATAATTCACCCCTCCACTTT. It specifies CAISEGTEPPLSYNSPLHF.

The CDR3 reads CASSLAGDEQYF. For the CDR3, the DNA is TGTGCCAGCAGTTTGGCGGGGGACGAGCAGTACTTC. The chain links TRBV28 to TRBJ2-7, with 7 nucleotides matching TRBD2. This CDR3 spans 12 amino acids. From germline, CDR1 is MDHEN and CDR2 SYDVKM. The V segment lost 3 bases and the J segment 5 bases; nucleotides outside the gene matches: 1.

The chain combines TRBV6-1 with TRBJ2-1, with a weak D call TRBD2 (6 bases). The V gene's germline CDR1 is MNHNS and CDR2 SASEGT. The CDR3 spans 18 residues. Trimming took 2 bases from V and 6 from J, leaving 23 bases between them. Here the CDR3 DNA reads TGTGCCAGCAGTGAAAAAACCTCTCGGGGGTTCAGTGCCAATGAGCAGTTCTTC. As protein: CASSEKTSRGFSANEQFF.

The chain employs TRBV19 and TRBJ2-5; no definite D call. This CDR3 region has 13 residues. Trimming took off 0 bases at V and 2 bases at J, with 4 bases between the two ends. CDR1 is LNHDA, CDR2 SQIVND, per germline (reference sequence). CDR3 nucleotide sequence: TGTGCCAGTAGTATAGACTCGCAAGAGACCCAGTACTTC. Protein sequence: CASSIDSQETQYF.

This rearrangement joins TRBV10-3 to TRBJ2-7, with D tentatively TRBD2 (6 bases). In germline, CDR1 is ENHRY, CDR2 SYGVKD. The CDR3 has 15 residues. Trimming shortened V by 4 bases and J by 0 bases, and 13 bases separated the two germline ends. The CDR3 DNA sequence: TGTGCCATCAGTGTTGGGGGACTGAGCTCCTACGAGCAGTACTTC. Translation: CAISVGGLSSYEQYF.

The J gene is TRBJ2-7, the V gene TRBV7-2; 7 nucleotides agree with TRBD1. The CDR3 is 15 residues long. With 5 bases clipped from V and 4 bases from J, the junction kept 11 bases outside the gene matches. Looked up from germline, CDR1 is SGHTA and CDR2 is FQGNSA. CDR3 residues: CASSATTGRHYEQYF. DNA of the CDR3: TGTGCCAGCAGCGCAACGACAGGGAGACATTACGAGCAGTACTTC. Filled out from reference TRBV7-2 and TRBJ2-7, the complete variable domain reads GAGVSQSPSNKVTEKGKDVELRCDPISGHTALYWYRQSLGQGLEFLIYFQGNSAPDKSGLPSDRFSAERTGGSVSTLTIQRTQQEDSAVYLCASSATTGRHYEQYFGPGTRLTVT.

V usage is TRBV7-9 and J usage is TRBJ1-5; TRBD1 matches 9 bases. V trimming: 8 bases; J trimming: 6 bases; junction bases outside the gene matches: 8. The germline CDR1 and CDR2 sequences are SEHNR and FQNEAQ (reference sequence). This CDR3 has 14 amino acids. The chain's CDR3 is CASGMDRGSQPQHF. The CDR3 nucleotides are TGTGCCAGCGGCATGGACAGGGGAAGTCAGCCCCAGCATTTT.

The rearrangement joins TRBV7-9 to TRBJ1-1; a weak D match, TRBD1 (5 bases). Germline-derived CDR1 and CDR2 are SEHNR and FQNEAQ (reference sequence). Trimming removed 0 bases from V and 4 bases from J, with 9 bases in between. The CDR3 runs to 14 residues. CDR3 nucleotides: TGTGCCAGCAGCTTAGCCAACGGGGGCACTGAAGCTTTCTTT. The encoded protein is CASSLANGGTEAFF.

The chain combines TRBV6-1 with TRBJ2-1; weak D call: TRBD1 (6 bases). The V and J ends lost 3 bases and 8 bases respectively, with 20 bases between them. The length of the CDR3 is 16 residues. Germline V gene data show CDR1 as MNHNS and CDR2 as SASEGT. Here the CDR3 reads CASSDLLGAGRDEQFF. Here the CDR3 DNA reads TGTGCCAGCAGTGATCTGTTGGGGGCAGGTCGGGATGAGCAGTTCTTC.

This chain joins TRBV4-3 and TRBJ2-7; D is uncertain. The CDR3 sequence is 15 residues long. Trimming pared 0 bases from V and 3 bases from J, leaving 12 bases between. Germline CDR1 is LGHNA and CDR2 is YSLEER. DNA of the CDR3: TGCGCCAGCAGCCAAGACCACGGACCTGTCTACGAGCAGTACTTC. It translates to CASSQDHGPVYEQYF.

CDR3 sequence: CASRQEQPRGSTEAFF. In DNA, the CDR3 is TGTGCCAGCAGACAAGAACAACCTAGGGGCTCCACTGAAGCTTTCTTT. The J gene is TRBJ1-1, the V gene TRBV5-4; TRBD1 is a possible D gene (5 bases). V lost 5 bases and J 4 bases, leaving 21 bases between the germline ends. Per germline, CDR1 SGHNT and CDR2 YYREEE (reference sequence). The CDR3 spans 16 residues.

J is TRBJ1-1 and V is TRBV11-2, with D tentatively TRBD1 (6 bases). CDR1 is SGHAT and CDR2 is FQNNGV in the germline V gene. V was pared by 4 bases and J by 12 bases, with 15 bases between. This CDR3 has 12 amino acids. CDR3 DNA: TGTGCCAGCAGCTCCCTCGGCAGGGGCCCTTTCTTT. Its translation: CASSSLGRGPFF.

The rearrangement uses TRBV5-1 and TRBJ2-3; 12 nucleotides align to TRBD2. This CDR3 region has 16 residues. Germline values: CDR1 SGHRS, CDR2 YFSETQ. The J segment lost 2 bases and the V segment lost 0 bases, leaving 1 base of the junction unmatched. The CDR3 nucleotides read TGCGCCAGCAGCTTGGCTAGCGGGGGGGTCACAGATACGCAGTATTTT. This codes for CASSLASGGVTDTQYF.

The rearrangement links TRBV7-3 to TRBJ2-3; 11 nucleotides agree with TRBD1. Germline CDR1 SGHTA, CDR2 FQGTGA. This CDR3 spans 16 amino acids. The V gene end was trimmed by 5 bases and the J gene end by 6 bases; junction bases not matched to a gene: 10. The CDR3 DNA is TGTGCCAGCAGCCTCGGACAGGGGGCGTCGTCGGATACGCAGTATTTT. Translated, it gives CASSLGQGASSDTQYF.

This rearrangement joins TRBV6-4 to TRBJ1-6; 7 nucleotides align to TRBD1. The CDR3 length is 13 residues. Trimming removed 8 bases from V and 8 bases from J; junction bases left unmatched: 6. Germline V gene data show CDR1 as MRHNA and CDR2 as SNTAGT. The CDR3, as DNA: TGTGCCAGCCAGACAGGGCTGGATTCACCCCTCCACTTT. Amino acids: CASQTGLDSPLHF.

The chain employs TRBV9 and TRBJ2-7; no clear D gene. CDR3 length: 16 amino acids. Germline CDR1 SGDLS, CDR2 YYNGEE. V lost 1 base and J lost 0, with 14 bases in between. CDR3 in amino acids: CASSVSIRASSYEQYF. In nucleotides, the CDR3 is TGTGCCAGCAGCGTAAGCATCCGTGCGAGCTCCTACGAGCAGTACTTC.

The chain joins TRBV18 to TRBJ1-1, with unresolved D. The CDR3 is 16 amino acids. Germline V CDR1 and CDR2: KGHSH, LQKENI. V lost 3 bases and J lost 0, with 14 bases in between. The CDR3 sequence: CASSPPAGLMNTEAFF. The CDR3 DNA is TGTGCCAGCTCACCCCCCGCGGGATTAATGAACACTGAAGCTTTCTTT.

With regard to this clone: Distinct nucleotide sequences in the sample also encode this CDR3. The V gene is TRBV15, the J gene TRBJ1-5, with D perhaps TRBD1 (6 bases). Germline V CDR1 and CDR2: LNHNV, YYDKDF (reference sequence). V was trimmed by 5 bases and J by 0 bases, leaving 26 bases between them. The CDR3 runs to 20 residues. CDR3 protein: CATSSFPPRQATYSNQPQHF. CDR3 bases: TGTGCCACCAGCTCCTTTCCGCCGCGACAGGCGACCTATAGCAATCAGCCCCAGCATTTT.

The chain combines TRBV6-1 with TRBJ1-1; possible D gene TRBD1, 6 bases. Looked up from germline, CDR1 is MNHNS and CDR2 is SASEGT. The CDR3 sequence is 12 residues long. Trimming pared 3 bases from V and 7 bases from J, leaving 9 bases between. The CDR3 coding sequence is TGTGCCAGCAGTGAGGCGGACAGTGAAGCTTTCTTT. It codes for CASSEADSEAFF.

CDR3 sequence: CASSFVGSYEQYF. CDR3 DNA sequence: TGTGCCAGCAGCTTCGTTGGTTCCTACGAGCAGTACTTC. The chain uses TRBV11-2 and TRBJ2-7; D is undetermined. The CDR3 contains 13 residues. The germline V gene encodes CDR1 SGHAT and CDR2 FQNNGV. The V end lost 3 bases, the J end lost 1 base, and 7 bases lay between the germline ends. Full variable domain (outside the CDR3, taken from reference TRBV11-2 and TRBJ2-7): EAGVAQSPRYKIIEKRQSVAFWCNPISGHATLYWYQQILGQGPKLLIQFQNNGVVDDSQLPKDRFSAERLKGVDSTLKIQPAKLEDSAVYLCASSFVGSYEQYFGPGTRLTVT.

The J gene is TRBJ1-3, the V gene TRBV28; D is ambiguous. The ends were cut back, 11 bases at V and 3 bases at J, with 8 bases in the middle. Germline V gene lookup returns CDR1 MDHEN and CDR2 SYDVKM. CDR3 length equals 11 residues. The CDR3 reads CAGRIGNTIYF. CDR3 in DNA: TGTGCCGGACGGATTGGAAACACCATATATTTT.

This clone was picked up one time. The J gene is TRBJ2-7, the V gene TRBV28; 10 bases are a match to TRBD2. After removal of 4 bases from V and 4 bases from J, the junction contained 16 bases not matched to a gene. CDR3 length: 18 residues. CDR1 is MDHEN and CDR2 is SYDVKM in the germline V gene. CDR3 DNA sequence: TGTGCCAGCAGTTGGTCACCCTTTAAGCGGGGGGGCCGGTACGAGCAGTACTTC. This translates into CASSWSPFKRGGRYEQYF.